These 8 T cell receptor beta chains share one sample of origin, sequenced in a study of cytomegalovirus exposure and HLA in healthy donors. The PCR made use of 60 Vbeta and 13 Jbeta primers. Libraries were prepared by immunoSEQ multiplex PCR; TCRdb keeps only in-frame clonotypes and omits some of them. This table holds more than 140,000 clones, almost 85% found once. Material: PBMCs. The receptor set was obtained from a young man in good health and CMV-seropositive.

The rearrangement joins TRBV27 to TRBJ1-5, with TRBD1 matching 11 bases. This CDR3 comprises 17 residues. The ends lost 5 bases at V and 6 bases at J; junction bases unmatched: 12. Germline assignment: CDR1 MNHEY and CDR2 SMNVEV (reference sequence). The CDR3 DNA sequence: TGTGCCAGCAGTCCCGGGACAGGGGGTATTCCAGGTCAGCCCCAGCATTTT. It is translated as CASSPGTGGIPGQPQHF.

This chain uses TRBV6-1 with TRBJ1-3; D not resolved. The CDR3 contains 15 residues. V was shortened by 6 bases and J by 2 bases, with 14 bases between the two germline ends. Per germline, CDR1 MNHNS and CDR2 SASEGT. Here the CDR3 DNA reads TGTGCCAGCAGCCGGGAGAAAGTAGCTGGAAACACCATATATTTT. It yields the protein CASSREKVAGNTIYF.

The rearrangement uses TRBV7-6 and TRBJ2-3; 14 nucleotides line up with TRBD2. The germline CDR1 and CDR2 sequences are SGHVS and FNYEAQ. The CDR3 spans 17 residues. V lost 5 bases, J lost 6 bases, and 10 bases stayed unmatched. The CDR3 nucleotides are TGTGCCAGCAGCCCACTGGGACTAGCGGGAGATGAGGATACGCAGTATTTT. Translated: CASSPLGLAGDEDTQYF.

This chain uses TRBV29-1 with TRBJ2-1; maybe TRBD2 (6 bases). Trimming removed 5 bases at V and 4 bases at J, with 12 bases between. Germline assignment: CDR1 SQVTM and CDR2 ANQGSEA. The CDR3 extends over 13 amino acids. The chain's CDR3 is CSVRGGMYNEQFF. The CDR3 DNA sequence: TGCAGCGTTAGGGGCGGGATGTACAATGAGCAGTTCTTC.

This sequence joins TRBV6-5 and TRBJ2-7, with 9 positions matching TRBD1. The CDR3 is 14 amino acids. With V trimmed by 6 bases and J by 4 bases, 7 bases remained unmatched. Germline V gene data show CDR1 as MNHEY and CDR2 as SVGAGI. In DNA form, the CDR3 reads TGTGCCAGCAGGAAACCGGGACAGGGATACGAGCAGTACTTC. Protein sequence: CASRKPGQGYEQYF.

The DNA of the CDR3 is TGTGCCAGCTTGAGCGGGAATTTCGAGCAGTACTTC. This codes for CASLSGNFEQYF. This rearrangement joins TRBV28 to TRBJ2-7; the match to TRBD2 covers 7 bases. After removal of 8 bases from V and 6 bases from J, the junction contained 7 bases not matched to a gene. The CDR3 is made up of 12 amino acids. CDR1 is MDHEN, CDR2 SYDVKM, per germline.

About this clone itself: Other DNA sequences in this sample translate to the same CDR3. CDR3 nucleotide sequence: TGCGCCAGCAGCTTGGACAGGGAATTCGAGCAGTACTTC. Its translation: CASSLDREFEQYF. V usage is TRBV5-1 and J usage is TRBJ2-7, with D possibly matching TRBD1 (6 bases). Trimming pared 0 bases from V and 6 bases from J, leaving 10 bases between. Per the germline V gene, CDR1 is SGHRS and CDR2 is YFSETQ. The CDR3 runs 13 residues.

This clone was observed a handful of times. This specimen includes other DNA sequences encoding the same CDR3. This rearrangement joins TRBV5-1 to TRBJ1-4; TRBD1 matches at 10 bases. CDR3 length: 14 residues. Germline CDR1 and CDR2: SGHRS and YFSETQ. V shed 4 bases and J 8 bases; nucleotides not matched to a gene: 5. The CDR3 region is CASSPGQGNEKLFF. The CDR3 DNA reads as TGCGCCAGCAGCCCGGGACAGGGGAACGAAAAACTGTTTTTT.